These T cell receptor beta chains were read from a single sample in a study of blood T cell repertoires in COVID-19. Repertoires were generated with immunoSEQ multiplex PCR, while TCRdb's copy carries only in-frame clones and drops some. The sample comprises some 290,000 clones, about nine tenths of which are singletons, and 2% to 2.5% rests with the top ten. Input material: peripheral blood. Receptors originate from a woman aged 45-65 years who had recovered from COVID-19. CDR3s include the opening cysteine and the closing phenylalanine or tryptophan. The order of the fields is V gene, clone size, D gene, J gene, CDR3 protein, CDR3 DNA. A D gene is named only where the DNA matches it firmly. Part of the rows lack a size; the others show once, few, many or a class for expanded clones.

V: TRBV9; size: .; D: .; J: TRBJ2-1; CDR3: CASSVGAVAAYNEQFF; DNA: TGTGCCAGCAGCGTAGGAGCGGTTGCCGCCTACAATGAGCAGTTCTTC
V: TRBV7-6; size: once; D: .; J: TRBJ1-3; CDR3: CASSSDIHSGNTIYF; DNA: TGTGCCAGCAGCTCCGACATCCACTCTGGAAACACCATATATTTT
V: TRBV28; size: .; D: .; J: TRBJ1-2; CDR3: CASGGVYGYTF; DNA: TGTGCCTCCGGGGGGGTCTATGGCTACACCTTC
V: TRBV7-2; size: .; D: .; J: TRBJ2-2; CDR3: CASRPLQGVLTGELFF; DNA: TGTGCCAGCAGGCCCTTACAGGGAGTCTTGACCGGGGAGCTGTTTTTT
V: TRBV5-1; size: .; D: .; J: TRBJ2-5; CDR3: CASSFRFQETQYF; DNA: TGCGCCAGCAGCTTTCGTTTCCAAGAGACCCAGTACTTC
V: TRBV4-3; size: .; D: .; J: TRBJ2-2; CDR3: CASSQGANTGELFF; DNA: TGCGCCAGCAGCCAAGGGGCGAATACCGGGGAGCTGTTTTTT
V: TRBV11-1; size: once; D: TRBD2; J: TRBJ2-3; CDR3: CASSLASGGRSSGTDTQYF; DNA: TGTGCCAGCAGCTTAGCTAGCGGGGGCCGCTCGAGCGGCACAGATACGCAGTATTTT
V: TRBV5-6; size: .; D: .; J: TRBJ1-3; CDR3: CASSTRGFSGNTIYF; DNA: TGTGCCAGCAGCACCAGGGGATTCTCTGGAAACACCATATATTTT
V: TRBV2; size: .; D: TRBD1; J: TRBJ1-2; CDR3: CASSEAAGGRLGYTF; DNA: TGTGCCAGCAGTGAAGCGGCAGGGGGCCGTCTGGGCTACACCTTC
V: TRBV7-9; size: .; D: .; J: TRBJ2-7; CDR3: CASSHRSLLSYEQYF; DNA: TGTGCCAGCAGCCACAGGTCCCTTCTGTCCTACGAGCAGTACTTC
V: TRBV7-3; size: .; D: TRBD2; J: TRBJ2-3; CDR3: CASSFLAGGPDTQYF; DNA: TGTGCCAGCAGCTTTTTGGCGGGGGGTCCAGATACGCAGTATTTT
V: TRBV5-4; size: .; D: TRBD2; J: TRBJ2-1; CDR3: CASSYQRGSGNEQFF; DNA: TGTGCCAGCAGCTACCAGCGGGGGTCTGGGAATGAGCAGTTCTTC
V: TRBV12-5; size: .; D: TRBD2; J: TRBJ2-1; CDR3: CASGLVLAGGRHNEQFF; DNA: TGTGCTAGTGGTTTGGTGCTAGCGGGAGGGCGGCACAATGAGCAGTTCTTC
V: TRBV11-2; size: .; D: .; J: TRBJ1-5; CDR3: CASSRTHNQPQHF; DNA: TGTGCCAGCAGCCGGACACACAATCAGCCCCAGCATTTT
V: TRBV6-5; size: .; D: .; J: TRBJ2-2; CDR3: CASRRGLRGTGELFF; DNA: TGTGCCAGCAGGCGGGGCCTTAGGGGCACCGGGGAGCTGTTTTTT
V: TRBV19; size: .; D: TRBD1; J: TRBJ1-3; CDR3: CASRATGLDTIYF; DNA: TGTGCCAGTAGAGCGACAGGGTTGGACACCATATATTTT
V: TRBV6-6; size: .; D: TRBD1; J: TRBJ2-7; CDR3: CASSYVQGAGEQYF; DNA: TGTGCCAGCAGTTACGTGCAGGGGGCGGGCGAGCAGTACTTC
V: TRBV6-6; size: .; D: TRBD2; J: TRBJ2-3; CDR3: CASSRRLAGGINTDTQYF; DNA: TGTGCCAGCAGTCGGCGACTAGCGGGGGGGATAAACACAGATACGCAGTATTTT
V: TRBV15; size: .; D: .; J: TRBJ1-1; CDR3: CATSQSVNSPEAFF; DNA: TGTGCCACCAGCCAATCCGTAAACAGTCCTGAAGCTTTCTTT
V: TRBV18; size: .; D: TRBD2; J: TRBJ2-7; CDR3: CASSLGLAGTTKEQYF; DNA: TGTGCCAGCTCACTCGGACTAGCGGGAACTACGAAGGAGCAGTACTTC
V: TRBV7-2; size: .; D: TRBD2; J: TRBJ2-5; CDR3: CASSPGRLAGKPQYF; DNA: TGTGCCAGCAGCCCAGGGCGACTAGCGGGGAAACCCCAGTACTTC
V: TRBV6-5; size: .; D: TRBD1; J: TRBJ2-7; CDR3: CASRARQGWHEQYF; DNA: TGTGCCAGCAGAGCCCGACAGGGCTGGCACGAGCAGTACTTC
V: TRBV6-2/TRBV6-3; size: .; D: TRBD1; J: TRBJ1-2; CDR3: CASSPDRGLGGWGYTF; DNA: TGTGCCAGCAGTCCGGACAGGGGCCTAGGAGGCTGGGGCTACACCTTC
V: TRBV3-1/TRBV3-2; size: .; D: .; J: TRBJ1-2; CDR3: CASSQGDTSYTF; DNA: TGTGCCAGCAGCCAGGGGGACACGAGCTACACCTTC
V: TRBV13; size: .; D: TRBD1; J: TRBJ1-6; CDR3: CASSFGTGISPLHF; DNA: TGTGCCAGCAGCTTTGGGACAGGCATATCACCCCTCCACTTT
V: TRBV6-4; size: .; D: TRBD2; J: TRBJ2-1; CDR3: CASSEEGSGTLYNEQFF; DNA: TGTGCCAGCAGTGAGGAGGGTAGCGGGACCCTATACAATGAGCAGTTCTTC
V: TRBV30; size: .; D: TRBD1; J: TRBJ1-2; CDR3: CAWSNLGGGYTF; DNA: TGTGCCTGGAGTAATTTAGGGGGCGGCTACACCTTC
V: TRBV15; size: .; D: .; J: TRBJ2-3; CDR3: CATSRDPPDTQYF; DNA: TGTGCCACCAGCAGAGATCCTCCAGATACGCAGTATTTT
V: TRBV19; size: once; D: .; J: TRBJ2-1; CDR3: CASSIIIGGDEQFF; DNA: TGTGCCAGTAGTATTATAATCGGCGGGGATGAGCAGTTCTTC
V: TRBV5-5; size: once; D: .; J: TRBJ2-5; CDR3: CASSLVPRETQYF; DNA: TGTGCCAGCAGCTTGGTCCCTAGGGAGACCCAGTACTTC
V: TRBV9; size: .; D: .; J: TRBJ2-3; CDR3: CASSATGSLDTQYF; DNA: TGTGCCAGCAGCGCGACAGGTTCGTTAGATACGCAGTATTTT
V: TRBV5-1; size: .; D: TRBD2; J: TRBJ2-7; CDR3: CASSLGGTSGRNEQYF; DNA: TGCGCCAGCAGCTTGGGAGGGACTAGCGGGAGAAACGAGCAGTACTTC
V: TRBV6-5; size: .; D: .; J: TRBJ1-2; CDR3: CASSDSAYGYTF; DNA: TGTGCCAGCAGTGACTCGGCCTATGGCTACACCTTC
V: TRBV10-3; size: .; D: .; J: TRBJ1-2; CDR3: CAISEIGGTGYGYTF; DNA: TGTGCCATCAGTGAGATAGGGGGAACTGGCTATGGCTACACCTTC
V: TRBV5-6; size: once; D: TRBD2; J: TRBJ2-1; CDR3: CASSLGLAGSGSYNEQFF; DNA: TGTGCCAGCAGCTTGGGGCTAGCGGGGAGTGGCTCCTACAATGAGCAGTTCTTC